Following are 31 T cell receptor beta chains from one sample sequenced in a study of blood T cell repertoires in COVID-19 (dated by TCRdb to 2019 to 2021). Library preparation used the immunoSEQ multiplex PCR assay. Entries here come from immuneACCESS through TCRdb and include only in-frame sequences with V and J called. Some clones fail to appear in such tables; in the studies checked, an unresolved V gene covers under half of the shortfall, and the cause of the remainder is unknown. This sample has roughly 150,000 clones in its table, and around nine tenths of those were observed once. The ten largest clones represent about 2.5% of the sample. Sequenced: peripheral blood. These receptor sequences come from a woman aged 80 or over with COVID-19, enrolled during active disease.

The chain combines TRBV5-1 with TRBJ1-2, with a possible D match to TRBD1 (5 bases). CDR1 SGHRS and CDR2 YFSETQ come from the germline V gene. Trimming pared 8 bases from V and 4 bases from J, leaving 15 bases between. The CDR3 consists of 13 residues. The chain's CDR3 is CARGPGYRYGYTF. As DNA, the CDR3 is TGCGCCAGAGGTCCAGGGTACCGCTATGGCTACACCTTC.

V usage is TRBV19 and J usage is TRBJ2-1; D not resolved. V lost 3 bases and J 5 bases, leaving 5 bases between the germline ends. This CDR3 spans 12 amino acids. Germline V gene data show CDR1 as LNHDA and CDR2 as SQIVND (reference sequence). The CDR3 region has the DNA TGTGCCAGTAGTATCCTTGACAATGAGCAGTTCTTC. Translated, it gives CASSILDNEQFF. The complete variable domain, with remaining parts taken from reference TRBV19 and TRBJ2-1, reads DGGITQSPKYLFRKEGQNVTLSCEQNLNHDAMYWYRQDPGQGLRLIYYSQIVNDFQKGDIAEGYSVSREKKESFPLTVTSAQKNPTAFYLCASSILDNEQFFGPGTRLTVL.

The rearrangement joins TRBV7-2 to TRBJ1-6; D might be TRBD1 (6 bases). Germline CDR1 is SGHTA and CDR2 is FQGNSA. The V and J ends lost 5 bases and 7 bases respectively, with 6 bases between them. This CDR3 comprises 12 residues. In DNA, the CDR3 is TGTGCCAGCAGCCAGGGGAATTCACCCCTCCACTTT. This translates into CASSQGNSPLHF.

The chain employs TRBV19 and TRBJ1-6, with D maybe TRBD1 (5 bases). CDR1 is LNHDA, CDR2 SQIVND, per germline (reference sequence). The V gene lost 7 bases and the J gene lost 6 bases, with 13 bases spanning the gap. This CDR3 has 14 amino acids. CDR3 nucleotides: TGTGCCAGTAACCTCCTGGGGCCTAATTCACCCCTCCACTTT. Translated, it gives CASNLLGPNSPLHF.

V usage is TRBV7-9 and J usage is TRBJ2-3; the match to TRBD1 covers 7 bases. The CDR3 totals 16 residues. Germline CDR1 is SEHNR and CDR2 is FQNEAQ (reference sequence). Trimming removed 3 bases from V and 1 base from J; junction bases left unmatched: 7. This CDR3 is CASSLGHTGGTDTQYF. CDR3 DNA sequence: TGTGCCAGCAGCTTGGGACACACAGGGGGCACAGATACGCAGTATTTT.

V usage is TRBV11-2 and J usage is TRBJ2-1; TRBD2 matches at 9 bases. The CDR3 loop spans 16 amino acids. J was trimmed by 6 bases and V by 5 bases; bases with no gene match: 11. Germline V gene sequence: CDR1 SGHAT, CDR2 FQNNGV. The CDR3 DNA reads as TGTGCCAGCAGCAAACGACTAGCGGTTATAACCAATGAGCAGTTCTTC. Amino acids: CASSKRLAVITNEQFF. Filled out from reference TRBV11-2 and TRBJ2-1, the complete variable domain reads EAGVAQSPRYKIIEKRQSVAFWCNPISGHATLYWYQQILGQGPKLLIQFQNNGVVDDSQLPKDRFSAERLKGVDSTLKIQPAKLEDSAVYLCASSKRLAVITNEQFFGPGTRLTVL.

The V gene is TRBV27, the J gene TRBJ2-1; 9 bases agree with TRBD1. V dropped 5 bases and J dropped 9; count of bases not matched to a gene: 14. The CDR3 runs to 16 residues. Germline V lookup: CDR1 MNHEY, CDR2 SMNVEV (reference sequence). CDR3 coding DNA: TGTGCCAGCAGTCCACCGGGACAGGGTGGGTCGGGTGAGCAGTTCTTC. This gives the protein CASSPPGQGGSGEQFF.

The rearrangement joins TRBV7-7 to TRBJ2-5, with 11 bases aligning to TRBD2. The germline V gene encodes CDR1 SSHAT and CDR2 FNYEAQ (reference sequence). The V gene end was trimmed by 7 bases and the J gene end by 2 bases; junction bases not matched to a gene: 6. CDR3 size: 15 residues. CDR3 sequence: CASTQTSGNQETQYF. The CDR3 nucleotides are TGTGCCAGCACCCAGACTAGCGGGAATCAAGAGACCCAGTACTTC.

The chain recombines TRBV11-3 with TRBJ2-2; the match to TRBD1 covers 8 bases. The germline V gene has CDR1 SGHNT and CDR2 YENEEA. The CDR3 runs to 14 residues. The trim removed 5 bases at V and 9 bases at J, leaving 8 bases unmatched. The CDR3 here is CASSPYRGSRELFF. DNA for the CDR3: TGTGCCAGCAGCCCCTACAGGGGGTCAAGGGAGCTGTTTTTT.

This rearrangement joins TRBV27 to TRBJ2-7; 12 bases map to TRBD2. Germline V lookup: CDR1 MNHEY, CDR2 SMNVEV (reference sequence). The J segment lost 4 bases and the V segment lost 3 bases, leaving 1 base of the junction unmatched. The CDR3 extends over 14 amino acids. The CDR3 DNA is TGTGCCAGCAGTTTCACTAGCGGGAGGTACGAGCAGTACTTC. Encoded protein: CASSFTSGRYEQYF.

V gene TRBV28 combines with J gene TRBJ2-1, with 13 bases lining up with TRBD2. The CDR3 has 17 amino acids. V lost 5 bases, J lost 6 bases, and 10 bases stayed unmatched. CDR1 MDHEN and CDR2 SYDVKM come from the germline V gene. CDR3 region: CASSPSGLAGYINEQFF. The CDR3 region has the DNA TGTGCCAGCAGTCCCTCGGGACTAGCGGGATACATCAATGAGCAGTTCTTC.

CDR3 sequence (DNA): TGTGCCAGTACCCGGACCACCCGGGGGGGTGCTTTCTTT. Translation: CASTRTTRGGAFF. This chain joins TRBV19 and TRBJ1-1, with D perhaps TRBD1 (5 bases). Trimming left V 7 bases short and J 11 bases short, with 20 bases between. The CDR3 extends over 13 amino acids. Germline V CDR1 and CDR2: LNHDA, SQIVND (reference sequence). Drawing the rest from reference TRBV19 and TRBJ1-1, the complete variable domain is DGGITQSPKYLFRKEGQNVTLSCEQNLNHDAMYWYRQDPGQGLRLIYYSQIVNDFQKGDIAEGYSVSREKKESFPLTVTSAQKNPTAFYLCASTRTTRGGAFFGQGTRLTVV.

V usage is TRBV29-1 and J usage is TRBJ2-1, with TRBD1 as a possible D gene (5 bases). Germline CDR1 is SQVTM and CDR2 is ANQGSEA. The CDR3 covers 14 residues. Trimming removed 5 bases from V and 5 bases from J, with 16 bases in between. The CDR3 loop reads CSVQPRQSHNEQFF. The CDR3 DNA follows: TGCAGCGTTCAACCTCGACAGAGCCACAATGAGCAGTTCTTC.

This clone occurred many times. The rearrangement uses TRBV5-5 and TRBJ1-6; possibly TRBD1 for D (5 bases). CDR3 length: 15 amino acids. Trimming cost V 2 bases and J 8 bases, with 14 bases left between them. Germline values: CDR1 SGHKS, CDR2 YYEKEE (reference sequence). The CDR3 reads CASSFGSGWDSPLHF. The CDR3, as DNA: TGTGCCAGCAGCTTTGGGTCAGGGTGGGATTCACCCCTCCACTTT.

This chain connects TRBV5-1 to TRBJ2-5; 8 bases are a match to TRBD1. With V trimmed by 0 bases and J by 2 bases, 3 bases remained unmatched. Germline CDR1 is SGHRS and CDR2 is YFSETQ. This CDR3 is built from 15 residues. The DNA of the CDR3 is TGCGCCAGCAGCTTGGACGGGACAGGTCAAGAGACCCAGTACTTC. Its translation: CASSLDGTGQETQYF.

This chain uses TRBV5-5 with TRBJ1-4, with 7 bases lining up with TRBD1. The CDR3 has 13 residues. Germline values: CDR1 SGHKS, CDR2 YYEKEE (reference sequence). J was trimmed by 7 bases and V by 4 bases; bases with no gene match: 4. In DNA form, the CDR3 reads TGTGCCAGCAGCACCAGACAGGGTGAAAAACTGTTTTTT. Its translation: CASSTRQGEKLFF.

The chain has TRBV28 and TRBJ2-2, with TRBD2 identical over 8 bases. The V gene end was trimmed by 7 bases and the J gene end by 4 bases; junction bases not matched to a gene: 11. There are 16 residues in the CDR3. Germline lookup yields CDR1 MDHEN and CDR2 SYDVKM. Here the CDR3 reads CASIRAGAGGTGELFF. The DNA for the CDR3 is TGTGCCAGCATAAGGGCGGGCGCGGGAGGCACCGGGGAGCTGTTTTTT.

A few counts support this clone. The chain carries TRBV4-2 and TRBJ1-6, with no clear D. The CDR3 is made up of 13 amino acids. CDR1 and CDR2 from the germline V gene are LGHNA and YNFKEQ. Deletions cut 1 base from V and 8 bases from J, with 6 bases between. The CDR3 DNA reads TGTGCCAGCAGCCAAGTCGGGGATTCACCCCTCCACTTT. This encodes CASSQVGDSPLHF.

The chain recombines TRBV5-5 with TRBJ1-2; TRBD1 agrees at 7 bases. Germline V gene data show CDR1 as SGHKS and CDR2 as YYEKEE (reference sequence). This CDR3 is 15 amino acids long. Trimming removed 4 bases from V and 1 base from J; junction bases left unmatched: 7. The CDR3 sequence is CASSPDRVDNYGYTF. Written as DNA, the CDR3 is TGTGCCAGCAGCCCCGACAGGGTGGATAACTATGGCTACACCTTC.

The chain carries TRBV7-3 and TRBJ2-5; 10 bases map to TRBD1. CDR1 is SGHTA, CDR2 FQGTGA, per germline. The CDR3 is 17 amino acids. The V segment lost 5 bases and the J segment 0 bases; nucleotides outside the gene matches: 9. CDR3 in amino acids: CASSPRGGQGYQETQYF. As DNA, the CDR3 is TGTGCCAGCAGCCCCCGGGGGGGACAGGGGTACCAAGAGACCCAGTACTTC.

The chain is built from TRBV6-5 and TRBJ1-5; D gene unclear. Germline lookup yields CDR1 MNHEY and CDR2 SVGAGI. The length of the CDR3 is 13 residues. The V end lost 6 bases, the J end lost 3 bases, and 9 bases lay between the germline ends. The CDR3 DNA sequence: TGTGCCAGCAGCCTCAGTCCCAATCAGCCCCAGCATTTT. Its protein product is CASSLSPNQPQHF.

The chain couples TRBV7-2 to TRBJ2-5; TRBD1 agrees at 9 bases. V was clipped by 5 bases and J by 4 bases; unmatched bases: 8. The CDR3 has 15 amino acids. Germline V CDR1 and CDR2: SGHTA, FQGNSA. The CDR3 DNA follows: TGTGCCAGCAGCGTACAGGGGGCATGGGGAGAGACCCAGTACTTC. This codes for CASSVQGAWGETQYF.

The chain uses TRBV24-1 and TRBJ2-5, with TRBD1 matching over 8 bases. The ends lost 2 bases at V and 5 bases at J; junction bases unmatched: 12. The germline CDR1 and CDR2 sequences are KGHDR and SFDVKD. There are 17 residues in the CDR3. The CDR3 is CATSDSTGGVSRETQYF. The CDR3 nucleotides read TGTGCCACCAGTGATTCTACAGGGGGAGTATCCCGGGAGACCCAGTACTTC.

The V call is TRBV6-1, the J call TRBJ2-1; 9 bases map to TRBD2. The germline V gene has CDR1 MNHNS and CDR2 SASEGT. Trimming cost V 3 bases and J 12 bases; bases outside gene matches: 6. The CDR3 extends over 13 amino acids. DNA of the CDR3: TGTGCCAGCAGTGACCAACCGGGACTAGCGCAGTTCTTC. As protein: CASSDQPGLAQFF.

This clone appeared a few times. This chain connects TRBV19 to TRBJ1-6; 9 bases align to TRBD1. Germline loops: CDR1 LNHDA, CDR2 SQIVND (reference sequence). The CDR3 runs to 14 residues. Unmatched junction bases numbered 3, after V lost 5 bases and J lost 7 bases. The CDR3 nucleotides read TGTGCCAGTAGTGCCACAGGGGGCAATTCACCCCTCCACTTT. Translation: CASSATGGNSPLHF.

The V call is TRBV2, the J call TRBJ1-1; D uncertain. Germline loops: CDR1 SNHLY, CDR2 FYNNEI. The germline V and J ends were trimmed by 5 bases and 7 bases, with 17 bases remaining between them. CDR3 size: 14 residues. CDR3 nucleotide sequence: TGTGCCAGCAGTACTTACTTGAAAGGCGGTGAAGCTTTCTTT. It translates to CASSTYLKGGEAFF.

The chain links TRBV4-1 to TRBJ1-3; D not certain. Germline CDR1 MGHRA, CDR2 YSYEKL. Trimming left V 0 bases short and J 6 bases short, with 9 bases between. This CDR3 is 14 amino acids long. The CDR3 sequence: CASSQDEGVNTIYF. CDR3 coding DNA: TGCGCCAGCAGCCAAGATGAGGGAGTAAACACCATATATTTT.

V is TRBV28 and J is TRBJ2-5, with D perhaps matching TRBD1 (6 bases). Germline CDR1 MDHEN, CDR2 SYDVKM. V gave up 5 bases and J gave up 5 bases, with 15 bases separating them. CDR3 length equals 14 residues. The DNA for the CDR3 is TGTGCCAGCAGTCCAGGACAGCTCAGGGAGACCCAGTACTTC. As protein: CASSPGQLRETQYF.

The genes are TRBV28 and TRBJ2-2; 12 positions match TRBD2. V gave up 4 bases and J gave up 5 bases; unmatched junction bases: 2. Germline CDR1 MDHEN, CDR2 SYDVKM. This CDR3 spans 15 amino acids. Here the CDR3 reads CASSYGLAGTGELFF. CDR3 DNA: TGTGCCAGCAGTTATGGACTAGCGGGAACCGGGGAGCTGTTTTTT.

The chain recombines TRBV7-2 with TRBJ2-5; D is perhaps TRBD2 (6 bases). The germline V gene encodes CDR1 SGHTA and CDR2 FQGNSA. V was trimmed by 1 base and J by 4 bases, leaving 16 bases between them. This CDR3 is built from 16 residues. The CDR3 bases are TGTGCCAGCAGCTTAGGACTAGTTGATCTGGGAGAGACCCAGTACTTC. Protein product: CASSLGLVDLGETQYF.

This chain links TRBV7-9 with TRBJ2-5, with 9 bases lining up with TRBD2. The germline gives CDR1 SEHNR, CDR2 FQNEAQ (reference sequence). Trimming took 1 base from V and 3 from J; bases not matched to a gene: 6. The CDR3 sequence is 16 residues long. The CDR3 DNA sequence: TGTGCCAGCAGCTTAGGCGCCCGACTAGCGGAAGAGACCCAGTACTTC. It codes for CASSLGARLAEETQYF. Supplemented by reference TRBV7-9 and TRBJ2-5, the full variable domain reads DTGVSQNPRHKITKRGQNVTFRCDPISEHNRLYWYRQTLGQGPEFLTYFQNEAQLEKSRLLSDRFSAERPKGSFSTLEIQRTEQGDSAMYLCASSLGARLAEETQYFGPGTRLLVL.